This TCR beta chain was identified during a study of monozygotic twins with inflammatory bowel disease. Whole-study results and caveats: It was in IBD patients that TCRbeta diversity (inverse Simpson) was lower than in healthy co-twins.

Comments on this clonotype: The antigen remains undetermined.

CDR1 and CDR2 from the germline V gene are DFQATT and SNEGSKA (reference sequence). There are 14 residues in the CDR3. Via template switching, UMIs carrying a 6-nucleotide sample barcode were introduced. With the 5' RACE reads reprocessed, TCRdb shows one record per CDR3 protein and no DNA. This sample lists 300,000 to 350,000 distinct CDR3 sequences; its ten largest clones have 2% to 2.5%. What was sequenced was blood. The chain recombines TRBV20-1 with TRBJ2-1; the D call from TCRdb, TRBD2, cannot be confirmed without DNA. The sequence derives from a human donor with ulcerative colitis or Crohn's disease, or a healthy co-twin of an affected twin (not recorded which). This chain's CDR3 is CSARLAGGPGEQFF.